The rows below give T cell receptor beta chains drawn from one sample of a study of blood T cell repertoires in COVID-19. Sequencing used immunoSEQ multiplex PCR; TCRdb keeps in-frame clones, though not all of them. Of about 500,000 clones listed, 75% to 90% were seen once; the top ten hold about 0.75%. The sample comprised PBMCs or T cells enriched from blood (not recorded which). Receptors were obtained from a woman younger than 30 who had recovered from COVID-19. CDR3s include the opening cysteine and the closing phenylalanine or tryptophan. D genes are given only for firm matches. The listing skips clone size in some rows; elsewhere it reads once, few, many or a size class.

size: once
D: NA
V: TRBV18
J: TRBJ1-2
DNA: TGTGCCAGCTCACCAAAGGGGTACGGCTACACCTTC
CDR3: CASSPKGYGYTF

size: NA
D: NA
V: TRBV28
J: TRBJ2-5
DNA: TGTGCCAGCAGTTTACATCAAGAGACCCAGTACTTC
CDR3: CASSLHQETQYF

size: NA
D: TRBD2
V: TRBV11-2
J: TRBJ2-7
DNA: TGTGCCAGCAGCTTAGTACTAGCGGGGGGAGTGTACGAGCAGTACTTC
CDR3: CASSLVLAGGVYEQYF

size: NA
D: NA
V: TRBV19
J: TRBJ2-3
DNA: TGTGCCAGTAGTACGACTCTCTACAAGGATACGCAGTATTTT
CDR3: CASSTTLYKDTQYF

size: NA
D: NA
V: TRBV6-1
J: TRBJ1-6
DNA: TGTGCCAGCAGTGCGAGTTCTAGTGACCGAGCCTATAATTCACCCCTCCACTTT
CDR3: CASSASSSDRAYNSPLHF

size: once
D: NA
V: TRBV28
J: TRBJ2-7
DNA: TGTGCCAGCAGTTGGAGGGGCAACGAGCAGTACTTC
CDR3: CASSWRGNEQYF

size: many
D: NA
V: TRBV30
J: TRBJ2-3
DNA: TGTGCCTGGAGTGTACCCGGGACTAGCACAGATACGCAGTATTTT
CDR3: CAWSVPGTSTDTQYF

size: NA
D: NA
V: TRBV12-3/TRBV12-4
J: TRBJ1-5
DNA: TGTGCCAGCAGGCTAACAGGGTATCAGCCCCAGCATTTT
CDR3: CASRLTGYQPQHF

size: NA
D: NA
V: TRBV9
J: TRBJ1-3
DNA: TGTGCCAGCAGCGTAGGGACACCGGAAGGGGGAAACACCATATATTTT
CDR3: CASSVGTPEGGNTIYF

size: NA
D: NA
V: TRBV2
J: TRBJ1-5
DNA: TGTGCCAGCAGTCCGGCGGGTGTAGGGCTCAAGCCCCAGCATTTT
CDR3: CASSPAGVGLKPQHF

size: NA
D: TRBD1
V: TRBV3-1/TRBV3-2
J: TRBJ2-7
DNA: TGTGCCAGCAGCCAAGGAAGTCCGGGGACAGGGAAGCAGTACTTC
CDR3: CASSQGSPGTGKQYF

size: NA
D: TRBD1
V: TRBV9
J: TRBJ2-1
DNA: TGTGCCAGCAGCACACAGGGGAATGAGCAGTTCTTC
CDR3: CASSTQGNEQFF

size: NA
D: TRBD1
V: TRBV18
J: TRBJ2-7
DNA: TGTGCCAGCTCACCGATCAGAACCCGGGACAGCGCCGACGAGCAGTACTTC
CDR3: CASSPIRTRDSADEQYF

size: NA
D: TRBD1
V: TRBV28
J: TRBJ1-2
DNA: TGTGCCAGCAGGGGGGACAGGCCCTCCCAGTCATTCCAGGGCTACACCTTC
CDR3: CASRGDRPSQSFQGYTF

size: NA
D: NA
V: TRBV6-5
J: TRBJ1-2
DNA: TGTGCCAGCAGTTATCCGGGGGGCTACACCTTC
CDR3: CASSYPGGYTF

size: NA
D: NA
V: TRBV12-3/TRBV12-4
J: TRBJ1-6
DNA: TGTGCCAGCAACGGTTTAAATTCACCCCTCCACTTT
CDR3: CASNGLNSPLHF

size: NA
D: NA
V: TRBV25-1
J: TRBJ1-1
DNA: TGTGCCAGCAGTGAATATAGGACAGACACTGAAGCTTTCTTT
CDR3: CASSEYRTDTEAFF

size: NA
D: NA
V: TRBV7-2
J: TRBJ1-2
DNA: TGTGCCAGCAGCCAGATAGGGGGTACGGGCTATGGCTACACCTTC
CDR3: CASSQIGGTGYGYTF

size: NA
D: TRBD1
V: TRBV20-1
J: TRBJ1-2
DNA: TGCAGTGCTAGTGAAATACAGGGGGAGGATGGCTACACCTTC
CDR3: CSASEIQGEDGYTF

size: NA
D: NA
V: TRBV7-9
J: TRBJ1-5
DNA: TGTGCCAGCAGCTTATCGGACAACAATCAGCCCCAGCATTTT
CDR3: CASSLSDNNQPQHF

size: NA
D: NA
V: TRBV6-6
J: TRBJ1-1
DNA: TGTGCCAGCAGTTACTCGGGCTTCCCGACCGACACTGAAGCTTTCTTT
CDR3: CASSYSGFPTDTEAFF

size: NA
D: NA
V: TRBV9
J: TRBJ2-2
DNA: TGTGCCAGCAGCGTTGCAGGGAACACCGGGGAGCTGTTTTTT
CDR3: CASSVAGNTGELFF

size: NA
D: NA
V: TRBV28
J: TRBJ1-2
DNA: TGTGCCAGCAGTTTCCTCGGGATGAACTATGGCTACACCTTC
CDR3: CASSFLGMNYGYTF